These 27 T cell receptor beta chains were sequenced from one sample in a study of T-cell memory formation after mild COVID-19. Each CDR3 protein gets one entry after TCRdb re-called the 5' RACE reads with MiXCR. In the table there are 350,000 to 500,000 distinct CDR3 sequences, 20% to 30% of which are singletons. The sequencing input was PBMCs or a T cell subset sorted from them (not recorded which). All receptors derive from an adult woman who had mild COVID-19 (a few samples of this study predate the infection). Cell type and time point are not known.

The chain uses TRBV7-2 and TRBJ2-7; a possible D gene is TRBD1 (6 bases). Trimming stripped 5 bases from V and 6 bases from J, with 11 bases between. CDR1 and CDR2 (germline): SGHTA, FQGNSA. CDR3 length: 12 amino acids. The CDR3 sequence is CASSPPGAEQYF. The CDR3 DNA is TGTGCCAGCAGCCCTCCAGGGGCCGAGCAGTACTTC.

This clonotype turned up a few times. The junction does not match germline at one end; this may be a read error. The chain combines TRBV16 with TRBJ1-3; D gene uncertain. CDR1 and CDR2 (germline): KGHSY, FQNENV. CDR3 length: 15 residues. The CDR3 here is CASSPGGGPGNTIYF. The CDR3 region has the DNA TGTGCCAGCAGCCCTGGCGGAGGTCCTGGGAACACCATATATTTT.

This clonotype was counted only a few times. The CDR3 loop reads CASTQDIMDGYTF. DNA for the CDR3: TGTGCCAGCACCCAGGACATAATGGATGGCTACACCTTC. The V gene is TRBV2, the J gene TRBJ1-2; a weak D match, TRBD1 (5 bases). This CDR3 contains 13 residues. CDR1 is SNHLY, CDR2 FYNNEI, per germline. V dropped 7 bases and J dropped 6 bases, with 15 bases sitting between them.

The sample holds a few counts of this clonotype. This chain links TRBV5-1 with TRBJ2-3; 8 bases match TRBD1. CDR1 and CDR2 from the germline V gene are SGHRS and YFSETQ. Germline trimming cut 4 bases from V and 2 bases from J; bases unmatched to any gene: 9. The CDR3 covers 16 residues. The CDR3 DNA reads TGCGCCAGCAGCGCCCAGGGGGCTTGGGTCACAGATACGCAGTATTTT. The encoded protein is CASSAQGAWVTDTQYF.

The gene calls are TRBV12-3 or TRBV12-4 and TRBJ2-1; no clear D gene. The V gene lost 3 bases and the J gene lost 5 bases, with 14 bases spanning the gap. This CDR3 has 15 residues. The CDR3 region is CASSFYFTKDNEQFF. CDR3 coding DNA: TGTGCCAGCAGTTTTTACTTTACCAAAGACAATGAGCAGTTCTTC.

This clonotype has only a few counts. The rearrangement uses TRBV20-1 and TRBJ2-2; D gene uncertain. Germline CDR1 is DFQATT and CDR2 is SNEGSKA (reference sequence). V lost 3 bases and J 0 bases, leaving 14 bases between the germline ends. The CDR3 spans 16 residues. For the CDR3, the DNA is TGCAGTGCTAGTCGTTACGGGCCAACGAACACCGGGGAGCTGTTTTTT. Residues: CSASRYGPTNTGELFF.

The CDR3 nucleotides are TGTGCCAGCAGTTTAGGAGCCCTGATGGGAGAGACCCAGTACTTC. Its translation is CASSLGALMGETQYF. The chain combines TRBV12-3 or TRBV12-4 with TRBJ2-5; D gene unclear. The CDR3 length is 15 residues. Between the trimmed V and J ends, which lost 1 base and 4 bases, there was a span of 13 bases.

The CDR3 region is CASSSPGDYGYTF. In DNA form, the CDR3 reads TGTGCCAGCAGCTCCCCCGGGGACTATGGCTACACCTTC. The chain links TRBV7-2 to TRBJ1-2; D unclear. The CDR3 length is 13 residues. V was pared by 4 bases and J by 3 bases, with 9 bases between. Per germline, CDR1 SGHTA and CDR2 FQGNSA.

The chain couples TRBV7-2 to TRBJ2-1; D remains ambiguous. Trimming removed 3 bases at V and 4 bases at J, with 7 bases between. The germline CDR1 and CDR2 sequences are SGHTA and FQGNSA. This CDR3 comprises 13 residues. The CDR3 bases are TGTGCCAGCAGCTTGAGCTGGTACAATGAGCAGTTCTTC. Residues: CASSLSWYNEQFF.

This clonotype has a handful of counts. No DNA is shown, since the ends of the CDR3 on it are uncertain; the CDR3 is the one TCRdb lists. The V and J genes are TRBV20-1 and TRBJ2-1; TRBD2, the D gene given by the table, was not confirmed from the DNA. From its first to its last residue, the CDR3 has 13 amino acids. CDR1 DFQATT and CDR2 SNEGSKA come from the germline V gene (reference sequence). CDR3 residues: CSARGSFALGALF.

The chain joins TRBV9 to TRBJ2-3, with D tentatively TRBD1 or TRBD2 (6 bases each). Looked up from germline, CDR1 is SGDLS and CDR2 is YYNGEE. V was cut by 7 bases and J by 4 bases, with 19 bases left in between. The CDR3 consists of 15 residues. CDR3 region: CASSPQWGASDTQYF. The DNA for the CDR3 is TGTGCCAGCTCACCACAATGGGGGGCCTCAGATACGCAGTATTTT.

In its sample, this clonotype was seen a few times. CDR3 coding DNA: TGTGCCAGCAGCTTTGCGACAGGGGGCTATGGCTACACCTTC. Residues: CASSFATGGYGYTF. V gene TRBV7-9 combines with J gene TRBJ1-2, with TRBD1 identical over 9 bases. The junction had 3 bases not matched to a gene; V was cut back by 3 bases and J by 4 bases. The CDR3 is 14 amino acids. The germline V gene encodes CDR1 SEHNR and CDR2 FQNEAQ (reference sequence).

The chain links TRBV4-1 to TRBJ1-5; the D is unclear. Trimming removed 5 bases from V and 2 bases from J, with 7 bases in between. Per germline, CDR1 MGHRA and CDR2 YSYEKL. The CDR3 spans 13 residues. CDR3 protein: CASSREGNQPQHF. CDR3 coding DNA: TGCGCCAGCAGCAGGGAGGGCAATCAGCCCCAGCATTTT.

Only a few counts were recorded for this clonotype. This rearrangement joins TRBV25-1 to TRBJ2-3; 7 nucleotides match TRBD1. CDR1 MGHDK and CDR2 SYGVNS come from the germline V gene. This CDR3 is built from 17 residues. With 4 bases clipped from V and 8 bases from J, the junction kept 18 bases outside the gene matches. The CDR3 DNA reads TGTGCCAGCAGTGGAGACCCACAGTCGACAGGGTGGACTACGCAGTATTTT. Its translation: CASSGDPQSTGWTTQYF.

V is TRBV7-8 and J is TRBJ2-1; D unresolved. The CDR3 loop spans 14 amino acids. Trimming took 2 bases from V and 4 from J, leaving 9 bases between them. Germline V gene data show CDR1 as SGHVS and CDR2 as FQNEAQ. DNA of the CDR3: TGTGCCAGCAGCTTATCACAGATATACAATGAGCAGTTCTTC. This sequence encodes CASSLSQIYNEQFF. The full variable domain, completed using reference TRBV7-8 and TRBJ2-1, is GAGVSQSPRYKVAKRGQDVALRCDPISGHVSLFWYQQALGQGPEFLTYFQNEAQLDKSGLPSDRFFAERPEGSVSTLKIQRTQQEDSAVYLCASSLSQIYNEQFFGPGTRLTVL.

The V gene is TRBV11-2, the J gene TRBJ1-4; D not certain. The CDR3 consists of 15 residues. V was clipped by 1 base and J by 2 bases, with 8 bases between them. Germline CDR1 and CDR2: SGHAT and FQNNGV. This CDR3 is CASSLAGLTNEKLFF. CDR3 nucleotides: TGTGCCAGCAGCTTAGCAGGACTGACTAATGAAAAACTGTTTTTT.

DNA of the CDR3: TGTGCCAGCGGCGATGCACTTCCAACATCGGAGCTGTTTTTT. As protein: CASGDALPTSELFF. The chain carries TRBV6-2 or TRBV6-3 and TRBJ2-2; D call uncertain. The CDR3 sequence is 14 residues long. Trimming pared 8 bases from V and 10 bases from J, leaving 20 bases between. Looked up from germline, CDR1 is MNHEY and CDR2 is SVGEGT.

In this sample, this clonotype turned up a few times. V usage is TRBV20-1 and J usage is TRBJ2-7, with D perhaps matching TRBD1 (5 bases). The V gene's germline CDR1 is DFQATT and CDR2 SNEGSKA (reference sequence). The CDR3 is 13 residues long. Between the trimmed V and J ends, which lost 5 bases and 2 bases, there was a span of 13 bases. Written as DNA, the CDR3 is TGCAGTGCTTATCACAGGTCCGCCTACGAGCAGTACTTC. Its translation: CSAYHRSAYEQYF.

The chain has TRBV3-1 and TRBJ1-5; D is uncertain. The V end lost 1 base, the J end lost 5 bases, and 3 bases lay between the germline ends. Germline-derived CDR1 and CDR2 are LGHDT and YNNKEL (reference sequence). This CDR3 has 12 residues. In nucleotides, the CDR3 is TGTGCCAGCAGCCAAGCCGATCAGCCCCAGCATTTT. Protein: CASSQADQPQHF.

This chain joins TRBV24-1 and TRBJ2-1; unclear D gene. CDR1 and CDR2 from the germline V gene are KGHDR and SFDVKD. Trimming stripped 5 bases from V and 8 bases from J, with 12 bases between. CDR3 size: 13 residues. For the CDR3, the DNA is TGTGCCACCAGTGCAGGATCGGACCATGAGCAGTTCTTC. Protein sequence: CATSAGSDHEQFF.

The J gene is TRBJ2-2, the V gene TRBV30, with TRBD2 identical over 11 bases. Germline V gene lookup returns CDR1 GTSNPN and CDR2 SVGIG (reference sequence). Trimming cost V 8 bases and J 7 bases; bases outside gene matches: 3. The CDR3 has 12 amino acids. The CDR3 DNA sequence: TGTGCCGCGGGGACTAGCGGCGGGGAGCTGTTTTTT. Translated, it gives CAAGTSGGELFF.

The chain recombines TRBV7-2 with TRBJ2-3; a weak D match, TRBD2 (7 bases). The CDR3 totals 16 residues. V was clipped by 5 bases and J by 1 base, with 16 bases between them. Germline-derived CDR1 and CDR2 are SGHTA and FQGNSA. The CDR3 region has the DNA TGTGCCAGCAGCGTCCCTCGAGGGGGGGGCACAGATACGCAGTATTTT. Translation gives CASSVPRGGGTDTQYF.

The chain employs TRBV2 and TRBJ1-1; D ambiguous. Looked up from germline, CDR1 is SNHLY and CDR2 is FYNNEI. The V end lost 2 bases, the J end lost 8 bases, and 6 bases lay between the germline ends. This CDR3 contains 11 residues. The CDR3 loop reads CASSEFREAFF. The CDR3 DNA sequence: TGTGCCAGCAGTGAATTTAGGGAAGCTTTCTTT.

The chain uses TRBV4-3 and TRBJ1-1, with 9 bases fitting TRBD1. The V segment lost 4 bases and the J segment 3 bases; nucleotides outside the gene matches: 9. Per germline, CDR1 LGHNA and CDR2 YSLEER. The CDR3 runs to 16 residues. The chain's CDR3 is CASSPGQGRIDTEAFF. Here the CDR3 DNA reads TGCGCCAGCAGCCCTGGACAGGGGAGAATTGACACTGAAGCTTTCTTT.

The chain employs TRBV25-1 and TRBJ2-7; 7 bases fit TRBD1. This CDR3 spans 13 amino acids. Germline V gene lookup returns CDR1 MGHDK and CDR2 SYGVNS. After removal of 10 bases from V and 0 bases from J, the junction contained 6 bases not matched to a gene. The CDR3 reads CAIEGQYSYEQYF. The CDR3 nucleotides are TGTGCCATCGAGGGACAGTACTCCTACGAGCAGTACTTC.

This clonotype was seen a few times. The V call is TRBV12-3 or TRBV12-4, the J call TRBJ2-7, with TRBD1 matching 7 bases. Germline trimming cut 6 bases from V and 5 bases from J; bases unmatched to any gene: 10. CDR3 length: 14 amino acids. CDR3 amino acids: CASRGTGVSHEQYF. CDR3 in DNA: TGTGCCAGCAGGGGTACAGGGGTGAGCCACGAGCAGTACTTC.

CDR3 sequence (DNA): TGCAGTGCTACTACCTGGACTAGCGACTCCTACGAGCAGTACTTC. Its protein product is CSATTWTSDSYEQYF. The chain has TRBV20-1 and TRBJ2-7; 9 bases match TRBD2. The CDR3 has 15 amino acids. The junction had 7 bases not matched to a gene; V was cut back by 4 bases and J by 0 bases. CDR1 is DFQATT, CDR2 SNEGSKA, per germline (reference sequence).